The entry below gives a single T cell receptor beta chain sequence along with its context. The data belong to a study of blood T cell repertoires in COVID-19. At the level of the study: The United States, Italy and Spain provided the acute and convalescent COVID-19 samples. The cDNA or gDNA used as material had been derived from T cells, B-cell-depleted T cells, or PBMCs.

The V and J ends lost 0 bases and 1 base respectively, with 4 bases between them. This CDR3 has 14 amino acids. CDR1 is SGHAT and CDR2 is FQNNGV in the germline V gene. Original handling: Scientists estimated how many nucleated cells there were by amplifying reference gene primers. Generated by immunoSEQ multiplex PCR, the TCRdb table keeps only in-frame clones and is missing some. V and J calls and clone size are given by that table; D and trimming were obtained from the DNA. This table holds 95,000 to 150,000 clones, approximately 90% found once. The sample taken for sequencing was peripheral blood. The chain is built from TRBV11-2 and TRBJ2-1; D remains ambiguous. The clonotype originates from a woman aged 45 to 65 with acute or convalescent COVID-19. CDR3 sequence (DNA): TGTGCCAGCAGCTTAGAACGGTCCTACAATGAGCAGTTCTTC. Residues: CASSLERSYNEQFF.